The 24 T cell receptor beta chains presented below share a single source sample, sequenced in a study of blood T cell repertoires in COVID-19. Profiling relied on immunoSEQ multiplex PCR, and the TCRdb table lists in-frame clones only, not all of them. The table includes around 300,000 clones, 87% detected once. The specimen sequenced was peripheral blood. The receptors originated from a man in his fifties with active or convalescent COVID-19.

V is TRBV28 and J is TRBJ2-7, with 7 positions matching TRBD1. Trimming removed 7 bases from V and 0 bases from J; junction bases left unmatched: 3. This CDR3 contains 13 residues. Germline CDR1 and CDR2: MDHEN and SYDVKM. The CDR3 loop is CASTGTVSYEQYF. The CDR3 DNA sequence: TGTGCCAGCACCGGGACAGTCTCCTACGAGCAGTACTTC.

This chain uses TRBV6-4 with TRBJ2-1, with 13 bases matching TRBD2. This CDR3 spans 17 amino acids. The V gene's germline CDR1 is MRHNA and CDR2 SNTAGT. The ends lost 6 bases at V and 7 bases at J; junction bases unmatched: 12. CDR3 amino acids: CASSERTGTSGKNEQFF. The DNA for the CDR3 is TGTGCCAGCAGCGAACGAACCGGGACTAGCGGGAAAAATGAGCAGTTCTTC.

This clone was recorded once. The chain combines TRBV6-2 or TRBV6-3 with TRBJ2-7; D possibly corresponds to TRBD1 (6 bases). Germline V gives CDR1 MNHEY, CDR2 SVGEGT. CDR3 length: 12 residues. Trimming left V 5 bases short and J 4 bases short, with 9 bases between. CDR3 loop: CASSQQGYEQYF. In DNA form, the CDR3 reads TGTGCCAGCAGTCAACAGGGTTACGAGCAGTACTTC.

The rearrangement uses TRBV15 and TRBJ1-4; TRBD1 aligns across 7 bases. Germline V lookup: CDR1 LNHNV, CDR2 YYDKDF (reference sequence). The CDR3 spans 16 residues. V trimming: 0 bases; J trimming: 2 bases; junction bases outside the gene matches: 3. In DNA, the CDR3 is TGTGCCACCAGCAGAGAGACAGGGCGGACTAATGAAAAACTGTTTTTT. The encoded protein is CATSRETGRTNEKLFF.

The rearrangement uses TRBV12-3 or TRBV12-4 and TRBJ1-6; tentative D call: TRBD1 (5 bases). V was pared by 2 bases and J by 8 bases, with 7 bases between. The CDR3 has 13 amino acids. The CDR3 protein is CASSLWGDSPLHF. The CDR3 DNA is TGTGCCAGCAGTTTATGGGGGGATTCACCCCTCCACTTT.

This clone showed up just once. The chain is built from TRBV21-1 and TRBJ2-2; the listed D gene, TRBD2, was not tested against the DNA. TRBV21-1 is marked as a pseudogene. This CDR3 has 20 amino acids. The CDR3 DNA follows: TGTGCCAGCAGCAAAGTAGGTACTAGCGGGAGGGCCTACCCCACCGGGGAGCTGTTTTTT. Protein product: CASSKVGTSGRAYPTGELFF.

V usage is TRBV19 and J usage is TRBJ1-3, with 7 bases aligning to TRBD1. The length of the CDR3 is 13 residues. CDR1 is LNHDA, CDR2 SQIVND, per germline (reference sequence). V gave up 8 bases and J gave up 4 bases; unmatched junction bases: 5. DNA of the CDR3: TGTGCCAGTGAGGACAGGCACGGAAACACCATATATTTT. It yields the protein CASEDRHGNTIYF.

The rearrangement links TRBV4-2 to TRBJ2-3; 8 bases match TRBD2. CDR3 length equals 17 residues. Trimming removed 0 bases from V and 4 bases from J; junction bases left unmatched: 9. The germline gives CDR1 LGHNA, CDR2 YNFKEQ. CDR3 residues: CASSQDAGTRSADTQYF. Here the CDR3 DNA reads TGTGCCAGCAGCCAAGACGCCGGGACTAGGTCGGCAGATACGCAGTATTTT.

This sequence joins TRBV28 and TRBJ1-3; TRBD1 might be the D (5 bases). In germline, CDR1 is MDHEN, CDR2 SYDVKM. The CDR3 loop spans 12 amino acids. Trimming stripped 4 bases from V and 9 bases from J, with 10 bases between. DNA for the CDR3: TGTGCCAGCAGTTCTGACAGACTCACCATATATTTT. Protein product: CASSSDRLTIYF.

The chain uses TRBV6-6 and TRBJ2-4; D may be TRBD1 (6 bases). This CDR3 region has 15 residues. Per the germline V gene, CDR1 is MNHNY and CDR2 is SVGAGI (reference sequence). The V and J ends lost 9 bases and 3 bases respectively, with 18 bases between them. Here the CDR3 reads CASFWAGAGKNIQYF. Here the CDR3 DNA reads TGTGCCAGTTTCTGGGCAGGGGCGGGCAAAAACATTCAGTACTTC.

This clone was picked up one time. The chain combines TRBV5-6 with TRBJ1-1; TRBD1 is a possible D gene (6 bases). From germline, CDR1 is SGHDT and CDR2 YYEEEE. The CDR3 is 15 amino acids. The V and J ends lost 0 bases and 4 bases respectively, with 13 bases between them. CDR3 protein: CASSLVGGSVTEAFF. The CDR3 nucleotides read TGTGCCAGCAGCTTGGTTGGGGGCTCGGTCACTGAAGCTTTCTTT. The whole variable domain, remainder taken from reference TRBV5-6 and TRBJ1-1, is DAGVTQSPTHLIKTRGQQVTLRCSPKSGHDTVSWYQQALGQGPQFIFQYYEEEERQRGNFPDRFSGHQFPNYSSELNVNALLLGDSALYLCASSLVGGSVTEAFFGQGTRLTVV.

The DNA for the CDR3 is TGTGCCAGCAGTCCACCCTCAACAGCGCATTTT. Translation: CASSPPSTAHF. The chain uses TRBV6-4 and TRBJ1-5; no definite D call. The germline V gene encodes CDR1 MRHNA and CDR2 SNTAGT. This CDR3 has 11 amino acids. The germline V and J ends were trimmed by 5 bases and 15 bases, with 14 bases remaining between them.

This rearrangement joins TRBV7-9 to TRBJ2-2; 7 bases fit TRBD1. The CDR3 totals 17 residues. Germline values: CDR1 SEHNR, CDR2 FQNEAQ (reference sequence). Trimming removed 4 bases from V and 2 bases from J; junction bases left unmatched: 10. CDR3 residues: CASSSWGTGENTGELFF. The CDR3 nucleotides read TGTGCCAGCAGCTCTTGGGGAACAGGGGAAAACACCGGGGAGCTGTTTTTT.

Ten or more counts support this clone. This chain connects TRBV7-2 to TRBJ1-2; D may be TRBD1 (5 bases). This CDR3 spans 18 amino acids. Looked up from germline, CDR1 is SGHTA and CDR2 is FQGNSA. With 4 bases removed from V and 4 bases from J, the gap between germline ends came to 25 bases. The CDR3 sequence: CASSSLTVGSGSPYGYTF. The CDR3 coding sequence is TGTGCCAGCAGCTCGTTGACAGTTGGCTCTGGATCCCCCTATGGCTACACCTTC.

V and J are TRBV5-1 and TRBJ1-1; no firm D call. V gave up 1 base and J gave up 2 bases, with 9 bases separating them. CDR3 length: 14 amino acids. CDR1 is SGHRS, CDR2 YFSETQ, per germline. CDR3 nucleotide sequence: TGCGCCAGCAGCTTGAGACGGGGAAACACTGAAGCTTTCTTT. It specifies CASSLRRGNTEAFF.

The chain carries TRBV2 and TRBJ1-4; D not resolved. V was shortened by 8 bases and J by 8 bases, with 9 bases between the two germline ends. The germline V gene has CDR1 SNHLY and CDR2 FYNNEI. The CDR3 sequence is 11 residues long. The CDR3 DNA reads TGTGCCAGCCACGGGGAAGAAAAACTGTTTTTT. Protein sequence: CASHGEEKLFF.

CDR3 nucleotides: TGTGCCAGCAGCCCACACGGCAGGGTCTATGCCTACGAGCAGTACTTC. Translated, it gives CASSPHGRVYAYEQYF. V and J are TRBV7-2 and TRBJ2-7; possible D gene TRBD1, 5 bases. This CDR3 region has 16 residues. V gave up 5 bases and J gave up 2 bases, with 19 bases separating them. Germline CDR1 reads SGHTA; CDR2 reads FQGNSA.

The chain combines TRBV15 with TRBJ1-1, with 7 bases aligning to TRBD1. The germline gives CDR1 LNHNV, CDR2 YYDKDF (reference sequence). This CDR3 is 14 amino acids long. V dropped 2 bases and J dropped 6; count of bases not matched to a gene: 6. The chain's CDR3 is CATSRQQGGPEAFF. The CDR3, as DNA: TGTGCCACCAGCAGACAGCAGGGGGGCCCTGAAGCTTTCTTT.

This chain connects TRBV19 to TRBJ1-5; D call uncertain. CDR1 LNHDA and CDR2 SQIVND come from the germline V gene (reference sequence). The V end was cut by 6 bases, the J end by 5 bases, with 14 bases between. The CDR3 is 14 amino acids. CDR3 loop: CASSEGRFYQPQHF. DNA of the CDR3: TGTGCCAGTAGCGAGGGCAGGTTTTATCAGCCCCAGCATTTT.

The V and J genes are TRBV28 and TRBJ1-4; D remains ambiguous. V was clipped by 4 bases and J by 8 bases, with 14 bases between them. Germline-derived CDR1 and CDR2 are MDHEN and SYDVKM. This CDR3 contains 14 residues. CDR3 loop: CASSWAPTREKLFF. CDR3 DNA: TGTGCCAGCAGTTGGGCCCCGACAAGGGAAAAACTGTTTTTT.

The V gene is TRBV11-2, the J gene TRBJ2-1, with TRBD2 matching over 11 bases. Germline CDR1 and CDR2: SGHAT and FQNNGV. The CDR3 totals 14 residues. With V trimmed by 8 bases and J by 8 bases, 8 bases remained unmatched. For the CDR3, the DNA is TGTGCCAGCGCAACTAGCGGGAGTTTATATGAGCAGTTCTTC. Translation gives CASATSGSLYEQFF.

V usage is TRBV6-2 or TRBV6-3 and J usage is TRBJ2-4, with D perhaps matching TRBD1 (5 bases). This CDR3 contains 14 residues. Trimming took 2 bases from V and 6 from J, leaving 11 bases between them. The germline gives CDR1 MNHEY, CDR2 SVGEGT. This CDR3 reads CASSYPAQGNIQYF. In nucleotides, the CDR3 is TGTGCCAGCAGTTACCCCGCGCAGGGAAACATTCAGTACTTC.

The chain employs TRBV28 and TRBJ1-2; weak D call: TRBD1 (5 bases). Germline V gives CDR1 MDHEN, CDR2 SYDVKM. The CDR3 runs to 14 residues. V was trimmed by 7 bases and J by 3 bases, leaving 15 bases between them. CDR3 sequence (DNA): TGTGCCAGCACTTCCCAGGGCCGAGACTATGGCTACACCTTC. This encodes CASTSQGRDYGYTF.

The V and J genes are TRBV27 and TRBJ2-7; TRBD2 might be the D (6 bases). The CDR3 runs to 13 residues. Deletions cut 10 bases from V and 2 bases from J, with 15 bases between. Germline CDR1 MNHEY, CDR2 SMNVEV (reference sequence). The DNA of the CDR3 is TGTGCCACCTCAGGAGGGCTCACCTACGAGCAGTACTTC. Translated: CATSGGLTYEQYF.